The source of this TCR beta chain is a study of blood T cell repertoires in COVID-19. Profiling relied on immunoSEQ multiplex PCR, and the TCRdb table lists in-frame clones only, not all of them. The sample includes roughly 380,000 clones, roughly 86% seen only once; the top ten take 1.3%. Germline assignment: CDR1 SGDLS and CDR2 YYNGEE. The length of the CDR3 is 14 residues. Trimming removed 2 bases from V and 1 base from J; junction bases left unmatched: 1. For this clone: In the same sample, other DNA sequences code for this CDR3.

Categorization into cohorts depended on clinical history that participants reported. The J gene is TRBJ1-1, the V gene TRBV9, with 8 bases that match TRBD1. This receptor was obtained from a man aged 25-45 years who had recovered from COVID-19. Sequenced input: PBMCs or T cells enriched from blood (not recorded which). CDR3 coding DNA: TGTGCCAGCAGCGTTGGGACAGGGAACACTGAAGCTTTCTTT. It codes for CASSVGTGNTEAFF.